Detailed here is one TCR beta chain. Its antigen remains unknown. This sample was included in a study of cytomegalovirus exposure and HLA in healthy donors. The CDR3 is 16 residues long. CDR1 is LGHNT, CDR2 FRNRAP, per germline. Trimming stripped 5 bases from V and 1 base from J, with 17 bases between. Vbeta (60) and Jbeta (13) primers were used in the PCR. The table came from immunoSEQ multiplex PCR; TCRdb's copy has only in-frame clones and leaves some out. The table has about 96,000 clones, around 74% seen once. General study results and limits: Per a later analysis, HLA-associated TCR beta chains showed more clonal expansion than other, equally common TCR beta chains.

The sequenced material came from PBMCs. This receptor was taken from a man in his fifties or sixties in good health and CMV-seropositive. The rearrangement joins TRBV12-5 to TRBJ1-1; the D is unclear. This CDR3 reads CASGPYRSGGNTEAFF. Written as DNA, the CDR3 is TGTGCTAGTGGTCCATACCGTTCAGGTGGGAACACTGAAGCTTTCTTT.